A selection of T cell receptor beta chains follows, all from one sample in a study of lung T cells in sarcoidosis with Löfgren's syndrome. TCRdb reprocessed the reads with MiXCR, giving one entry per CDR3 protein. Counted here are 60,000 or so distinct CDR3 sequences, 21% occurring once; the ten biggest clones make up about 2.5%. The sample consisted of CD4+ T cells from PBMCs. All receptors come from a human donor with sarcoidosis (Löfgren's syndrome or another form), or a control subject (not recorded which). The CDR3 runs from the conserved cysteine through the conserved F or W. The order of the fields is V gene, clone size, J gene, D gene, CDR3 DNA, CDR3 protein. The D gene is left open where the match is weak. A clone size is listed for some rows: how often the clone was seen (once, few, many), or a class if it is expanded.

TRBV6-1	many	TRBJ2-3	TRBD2	TGTGCCAGCACCCCTAGCGGGACTCCCCAGTATTTT	CASTPSGTPQYF
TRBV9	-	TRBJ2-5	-	TGTGCCAGCAGCGTAGAACTAGCAAAAATAGAGACCCAGTACTTC	CASSVELAKIETQYF
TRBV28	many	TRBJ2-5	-	TGTGCCACCGTGCTAGAGAGGGGTGAGACCCAGTACTTC	CATVLERGETQYF
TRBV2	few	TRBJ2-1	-	TGTGCCAGCAGGCAAGGGGGGGTAAATGAGCAGTTCTTC	CASRQGGVNEQFF
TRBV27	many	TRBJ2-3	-	TGTGCCAGCAGTTCCTGGGGCAGTAGCACAGATACGCAGTATTTT	CASSSWGSSTDTQYF
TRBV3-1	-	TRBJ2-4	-	TGTGCCAGCAGCCCCCCCATTAAGCCAGGTGCGGGCAAAAACATTCAGTACTTC	CASSPPIKPGAGKNIQYF
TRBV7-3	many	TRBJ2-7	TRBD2	TGTGCCAGCAGCCGGGTCGCTAGCGGATACGAGCAGTACTTC	CASSRVASGYEQYF
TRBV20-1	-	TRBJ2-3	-	TGCGGTGCTAGAGGCTCCGGGGCTAGCGCTAGCACAGATACGCAGTATTTT	CGARGSGASASTDTQYF
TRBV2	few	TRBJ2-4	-	TGTGCCAGCAGCAGGGAATCCAAAAACATTCAGTACTTC	CASSRESKNIQYF
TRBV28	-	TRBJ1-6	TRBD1	TGTGCCAGCAGTGGGACAGGGGGCAGTTCACCCCTCCACTTT	CASSGTGGSSPLHF
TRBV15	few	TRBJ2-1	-	TGTGCCACCAGCAGAGATCTGGGACCCGGTGAGCAGTTCTTC	CATSRDLGPGEQFF
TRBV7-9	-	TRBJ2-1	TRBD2	TGTGCCAGCAGCAAAGGGACTAGCGGGAGACATGAGCAGTTCTTC	CASSKGTSGRHEQFF
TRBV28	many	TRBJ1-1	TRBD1	TGTGCCAGCAGTTCCAGGGGGCAGCCATCGAACACTGAAGCTTTCTTT	CASSSRGQPSNTEAFF
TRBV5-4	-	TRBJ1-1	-	TGTGCCAGCAGCCCCGAGCCACGGAGCACTGAAGCTTTCTTT	CASSPEPRSTEAFF
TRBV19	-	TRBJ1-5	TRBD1	TGTGCCAGTAGTACCTACCGGACAGGGTTGAATCAGCCCCAGCATTTT	CASSTYRTGLNQPQHF
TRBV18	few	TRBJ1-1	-	TGTGCCAGCTCTAGGACCGTGAACACTGAAGCTTTCTTT	CASSRTVNTEAFF
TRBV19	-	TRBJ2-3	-	TGTGCCAGTAGTAGCCAGGGGTTCGCGGATACGCAGTATTTT	CASSSQGFADTQYF
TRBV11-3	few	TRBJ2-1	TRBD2	TGTGCCAGCAGCCGTAGCGGGAAGGAGTCCTACAATGAGCAGTTCTTC	CASSRSGKESYNEQFF
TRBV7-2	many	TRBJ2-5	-	TGTGCCAGCAGCCCTCTGGGACTTCCAGAGACCCAGTACTTC	CASSPLGLPETQYF
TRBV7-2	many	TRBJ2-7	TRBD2	TGTGCCAGCAGTTCAACTCTGGGGACTAGCGTTCTACTTTCCTACGAGCAGTACTTC	CASSSTLGTSVLLSYEQYF
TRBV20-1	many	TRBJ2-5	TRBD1	TGCAGTGCTAGTCACGGACAGGTGCAAGAGACCCAGTACTTC	CSASHGQVQETQYF
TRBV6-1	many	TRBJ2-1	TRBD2	TGTGCCAGCAGTACTCTAGCGGGAGGCGGCGAGCAGTTCTTC	CASSTLAGGGEQFF
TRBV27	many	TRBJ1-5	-	TGTGCCAGCAGTCCCAAACCAGGGATATGGCCCCAGCATTTT	CASSPKPGIWPQHF
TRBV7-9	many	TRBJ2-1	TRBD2	TGTGCCAGCAGCTTAGATAGCGGGAGCTACAATGAGCAGTTCTTC	CASSLDSGSYNEQFF
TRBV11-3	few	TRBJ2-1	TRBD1	TGTGCCAGCAGCAAGGGACAGGGGTTCGATGAGCAGTTCTTC	CASSKGQGFDEQFF
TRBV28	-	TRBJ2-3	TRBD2	TGTGCCAGCAGTTTATATCCGGGACTAGCGGGAGGTAGCACAGATACGCAGTATTTT	CASSLYPGLAGGSTDTQYF
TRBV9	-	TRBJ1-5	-	TGTGCCAGCAGCGTAGGAGGAGGCAATCAGCCCCAGCATTTT	CASSVGGGNQPQHF
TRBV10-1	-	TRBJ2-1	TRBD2	TGCGCCAGCAGTGACCGGGGGGGGAGAAATGAGCAGTTCTTC	CASSDRGGRNEQFF
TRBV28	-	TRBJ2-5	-	TGTGCCAGCAGGCCTAGAGAAGGGATTCAAGAGACCCAGTACTTC	CASRPREGIQETQYF
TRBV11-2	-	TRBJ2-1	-	TGTGCCAGCAGCTATGGCGACAGAGCCCTGAATGAGCAGTTCTTC	CASSYGDRALNEQFF
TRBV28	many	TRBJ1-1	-	TGTGCCAGCAGCGTGGGACGGACGAACACTGAAGCTTTCTTT	CASSVGRTNTEAFF
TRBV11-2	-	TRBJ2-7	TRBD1	TGTGCCAGCAGCCCCGGTAGGGGGCTCTCCTACGAGCAGTACTTC	CASSPGRGLSYEQYF
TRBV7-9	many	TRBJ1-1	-	TGTGCCAGCAGCTTAGAGGAGTACACTGAAGCTTTCTTT	CASSLEEYTEAFF
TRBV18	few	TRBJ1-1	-	TGTGCCAGCAACGGGGCGGTGAACACTGAAGCTTTCTTT	CASNGAVNTEAFF
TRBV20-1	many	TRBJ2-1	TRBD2	TGCAGTGCTAGAGACCCTAGCGGGCGCCTATACAATGAGCAGTTCTTC	CSARDPSGRLYNEQFF
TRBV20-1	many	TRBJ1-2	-	TGCAGTGCTCGGACGGAAGGGGATGGCTACACCTTC	CSARTEGDGYTF
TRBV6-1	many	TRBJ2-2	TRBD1	TGTGCCAGCAGTCCGGACAGGGGCGGCACCGGGGAGCTGTTTTTT	CASSPDRGGTGELFF
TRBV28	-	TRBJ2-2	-	TGTGCCGGTGGACGAGCGGCGAACACCGGGGAGCTGTTTTTT	CAGGRAANTGELFF
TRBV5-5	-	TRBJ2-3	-	TGTGCCAGCAGCTTGGAGTGGGGTAGCACAGGTACGCAGTATTTT	CASSLEWGSTGTQYF
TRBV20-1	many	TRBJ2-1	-	TGCAGTGCTAGTGATCTACGCGGTTCTTCTTACAATGAGCAGTTCTTC	CSASDLRGSSYNEQFF
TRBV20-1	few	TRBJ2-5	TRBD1	TGCAGTGCTGGTCGGACAGGGATGGGAGAGACCCAGTACTTC	CSAGRTGMGETQYF
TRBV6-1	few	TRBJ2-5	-	TGTGCCAGCAGTACCCAACAGGGGACCCAGTACTTC	CASSTQQGTQYF
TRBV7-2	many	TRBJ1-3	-	TGTGCCAGCAGCTTCCGGTCGGAGGTAACCTCTGGAAACACCATATATTTT	CASSFRSEVTSGNTIYF
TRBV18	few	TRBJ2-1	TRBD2	TGTGCCAGCTCACCTCTGACCGGGACTAGCGGGGACGAGCAGTTCTTC	CASSPLTGTSGDEQFF
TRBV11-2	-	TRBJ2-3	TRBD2	TGTGCCAGCACCTCCTGGGGGAGGGGTACAGATACGCAGTATTTT	CASTSWGRGTDTQYF
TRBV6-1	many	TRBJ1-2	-	TGTGCCAGCAGTGCCCCGGGCCAAGGTTATGGCTACACCTTC	CASSAPGQGYGYTF
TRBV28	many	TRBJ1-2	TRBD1	TGTGCCAGCAGTTTATGGGGACAGGGTCATGGCTACACCTTC	CASSLWGQGHGYTF
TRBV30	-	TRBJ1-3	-	TGTGCCTGGAGTGAACCCGGAAACACCATATATTTT	CAWSEPGNTIYF
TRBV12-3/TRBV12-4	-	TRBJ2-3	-	TGTGCCAGCAGTTTAGGACTGTTCGGTACGCAGTATTTT	CASSLGLFGTQYF
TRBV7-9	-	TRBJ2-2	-	TGTGCCAGCAGCTCTGGGGGGCGTGCCGGGGAGCTGTTTTTT	CASSSGGRAGELFF
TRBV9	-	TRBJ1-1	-	TGTGCCAGCAGCGTAGAGGACACTGAAGCTTTCTTT	CASSVEDTEAFF
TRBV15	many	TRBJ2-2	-	TGTGCCACCAGCAGAGATTTGGGGGCCGGGGAGCTGTTTTTT	CATSRDLGAGELFF
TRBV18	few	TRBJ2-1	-	TGTGCCAGCTCACCTGGTTCCGGGGCCAATGAGCAGTTCTTC	CASSPGSGANEQFF
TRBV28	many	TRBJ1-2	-	TGTGCCAGCAGTTTACAGCGGCTCCTAGGCTACACCTTC	CASSLQRLLGYTF
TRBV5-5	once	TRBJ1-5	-	TGTGCCAGCAGCTTGGAAGGCAACAGCAATCAGCCCCAGCATTTT	CASSLEGNSNQPQHF
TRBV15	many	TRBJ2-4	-	TGTGCCACCAGCAGAGATTGGGGGCTAGCCAAAAACATTCAGTACTTC	CATSRDWGLAKNIQYF
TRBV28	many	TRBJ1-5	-	TGTGCCAGCAGGCCGGGGGGTGCCACCCAGCCCCAGCATTTT	CASRPGGATQPQHF